This T cell receptor beta chain was retrieved from a study of type 1 and type 2 diabetes patients. Overall study context: Donors were type 1 diabetes, type 2 diabetes, or nondiabetic controls.

Anyone with other autoimmune disease or infection in the prior four weeks was excluded. On this clonotype: Its antigen is currently unknown.

PCR was run on genomic DNA. A primer set of 30 forward and 13 reverse primers amplified the CDR3. TCRdb re-called the multiplex PCR reads through MiXCR, storing one row per CDR3 protein. The table lists 270,000 or so distinct CDR3 sequences, 47% of them singletons. Study-level points and caveats: Groups were not age- or gender-matched, which may bias interpretation.

Material: peripheral blood mononuclear cells (PBMCs). This clonotype was obtained from a man aged 18 to 29 with type 2 diabetes.

CDR3 amino acids: CAIQGAKGEQYF. The CDR3 bases are TGTGCCATCCAGGGGGCGAAGGGTGAGCAGTACTTC. The V call is TRBV10-3, the J call TRBJ2-7, with TRBD1 matching over 8 bases. Germline values: CDR1 ENHRY, CDR2 SYGVKD. The J segment lost 7 bases and the V segment lost 8 bases, leaving 7 bases of the junction unmatched. This CDR3 has 12 amino acids.